These 31 T cell receptor beta chains came from one sample sequenced in a study of T cell responses to AZD1222 COVID-19 vaccine. TCRdb's copy holds only in-frame clones and misses some; the assay was immunoSEQ multiplex PCR. The sample includes some 120,000 clones, just under 90% seen only once; the top ten take 3.5% to 4.5%. The material sequenced was peripheral blood, taken on day 0 of AZD1222 vaccination. Receptors were obtained from an adult in good health.

V usage is TRBV2 and J usage is TRBJ2-7, with a weak D call TRBD2 (5 bases). CDR1 is SNHLY, CDR2 FYNNEI, per germline. V lost 6 bases to trimming and J lost 5 bases, with 8 bases between them. The CDR3 is 11 amino acids. The CDR3 bases are TGTGCCAGCAGGAGGGTGGACGAGCAGTACTTC. It translates to CASRRVDEQYF.

The V gene is TRBV6-4, the J gene TRBJ2-3; 9 bases match TRBD2. Germline V gene lookup returns CDR1 MRHNA and CDR2 SNTAGT. With 6 bases clipped from V and 6 bases from J, the junction kept 10 bases outside the gene matches. The CDR3 runs 15 residues. CDR3: CASSGLAGAPDTQYF. The CDR3 DNA follows: TGTGCCAGCAGCGGTTTAGCGGGGGCCCCGGATACGCAGTATTTT.

The chain uses TRBV24-1 and TRBJ2-5; weak D call: TRBD1 (6 bases). This CDR3 is built from 17 residues. The V and J ends lost 1 base and 5 bases respectively, with 19 bases between them. Per the germline V gene, CDR1 is KGHDR and CDR2 is SFDVKD. The CDR3 DNA reads TGTGCCACCAGTGATTTCCACGGACAGTCGGCTGGGGAGACCCAGTACTTC. Translation: CATSDFHGQSAGETQYF.

This clone was seen a handful of times. In DNA, the CDR3 is TGTGCCAGCAGCTTTGCCCCACTTGACTATGGCTACACCTTC. Translation gives CASSFAPLDYGYTF. The chain combines TRBV12-1 with TRBJ1-2. TRBV12-1 is annotated as a pseudogene. The CDR3 extends over 14 amino acids.

The chain recombines TRBV11-2 with TRBJ1-2, with TRBD1 as a possible D gene (5 bases). The V and J ends lost 5 bases and 0 bases respectively, with 13 bases between them. The CDR3 is made up of 15 amino acids. CDR1 is SGHAT, CDR2 FQNNGV, per germline. CDR3 DNA sequence: TGTGCCAGCAGCCAAAGGGGTTTTGCTAACTATGGCTACACCTTC. Translated: CASSQRGFANYGYTF. The full variable domain, in which reference TRBV11-2 and TRBJ1-2 provide the parts outside the CDR3, is EAGVAQSPRYKIIEKRQSVAFWCNPISGHATLYWYQQILGQGPKLLIQFQNNGVVDDSQLPKDRFSAERLKGVDSTLKIQPAKLEDSAVYLCASSQRGFANYGYTFGSGTRLTVV.

The chain links TRBV4-2 to TRBJ1-2, with a weak D call TRBD1 (5 bases). Germline V gives CDR1 LGHNA, CDR2 YNFKEQ. V dropped 3 bases and J dropped 1 base, with 15 bases sitting between them. The CDR3 has 16 amino acids. The DNA of the CDR3 is TGTGCCAGCAGCCAGGGGGGACGGAGTTTTAACTATGGCTACACCTTC. Residues: CASSQGGRSFNYGYTF.

The chain carries TRBV12-5 and TRBJ2-3; 7 bases fit TRBD2. Trimming removed 9 bases from V and 3 bases from J; junction bases left unmatched: 9. The CDR3 has 14 amino acids. Germline CDR1 reads LGHNT; CDR2 reads FRNRAP. The CDR3 spells CASRGSLGTDTQYF. DNA for the CDR3: TGTGCTAGCCGCGGGAGTCTGGGGACAGATACGCAGTATTTT.

This clone was recorded only once. The rearrangement links TRBV28 to TRBJ2-5; D is possibly TRBD1 or TRBD2 (5 bases each). Deletions cut 5 bases from V and 3 bases from J, with 19 bases between. Germline loops: CDR1 MDHEN, CDR2 SYDVKM. This CDR3 comprises 16 residues. CDR3 DNA: TGTGCCAGCAGTGGTCCCCGGGACGCCGGGGAAGAGACCCAGTACTTC. Amino acid sequence: CASSGPRDAGEETQYF.

The chain employs TRBV18 and TRBJ1-6; D unclear. Deletions cut 2 bases from V and 2 bases from J, with 13 bases between. CDR1 and CDR2 (germline): KGHSH, LQKENI. The CDR3 sequence is 17 residues long. CDR3 coding DNA: TGTGCCAGCTCACCAGTCTCCATCGGGACCTATAATTCACCCCTCCACTTT. Translated: CASSPVSIGTYNSPLHF.

V is TRBV4-2 and J is TRBJ2-3, with 16 bases aligning to TRBD2. Germline assignment: CDR1 LGHNA and CDR2 YNFKEQ. The V segment lost 4 bases and the J segment 1 base; nucleotides outside the gene matches: 8. This CDR3 spans 19 amino acids. The CDR3 here is CASSPGTSGGVPRTDTQYF. In nucleotides, the CDR3 is TGTGCCAGCAGCCCCGGGACTAGCGGGGGGGTCCCTCGCACAGATACGCAGTATTTT.

The CDR3 DNA sequence: TGCGCCAGCAGCTTGATGTCTGGTGTGGGTCCCCAGCATTTT. Translated, it gives CASSLMSGVGPQHF. This chain uses TRBV5-1 with TRBJ1-5; D gene ambiguous. V lost 1 base and J lost 10, with 15 bases in between. The CDR3 spans 14 residues. CDR1 and CDR2 from the germline V gene are SGHRS and YFSETQ.

This clone was seen more than once but under ten times. CDR3 sequence reads: CSLRDTEGETQYF. The CDR3 DNA follows: TGCAGCCTCCGGGACACCGAAGGGGAGACCCAGTACTTC. The rearrangement joins TRBV29-1 to TRBJ2-5, with D perhaps TRBD1 (6 bases). Germline V CDR1 and CDR2: SQVTM, ANQGSEA. Trimming stripped 8 bases from V and 5 bases from J, with 18 bases between. The CDR3 has 13 residues.

The CDR3 DNA sequence: TGTGCCAGCAGTTACAACCGGGGGCGGGAGCAGTTCTTC. This gives the protein CASSYNRGREQFF. The V gene is TRBV6-5, the J gene TRBJ2-1, with D possibly being TRBD1 or TRBD2 (6 bases each). Germline V gene lookup returns CDR1 MNHEY and CDR2 SVGAGI. Trimming stripped 2 bases from V and 10 bases from J, with 12 bases between. The CDR3 runs 13 residues.

This clone has just a few counts. The genes are TRBV18 and TRBJ1-2; no clear D. The CDR3 consists of 15 residues. V was cut by 2 bases and J by 2 bases, with 12 bases left in between. From germline, CDR1 is KGHSH and CDR2 LQKENI. CDR3 region: CASSPKSQENYGYTF. Written as DNA, the CDR3 is TGTGCCAGCTCACCAAAGTCCCAGGAGAACTATGGCTACACCTTC.

The chain couples TRBV19 to TRBJ2-7, with 12 positions matching TRBD2. Germline V gene sequence: CDR1 LNHDA, CDR2 SQIVND (reference sequence). V trimming: 5 bases; J trimming: 6 bases; junction bases outside the gene matches: 8. The CDR3 covers 15 residues. CDR3 DNA: TGTGCCAGTAGTCCAAGACTAGCGGGAGCATTCGAGCAGTACTTC. Translating it yields CASSPRLAGAFEQYF.

The chain has TRBV11-2 and TRBJ1-1, with D hard to call. This CDR3 is 14 amino acids long. V was pared by 3 bases and J by 1 base, with 9 bases between. Per germline, CDR1 SGHAT and CDR2 FQNNGV. The CDR3 DNA reads as TGTGCCAGCAGCTTCGGGGTGGGGAACACTGAAGCTTTCTTT. Translating it yields CASSFGVGNTEAFF.

This sequence joins TRBV3-1 (or the pseudogene TRBV3-2) and TRBJ1-4, with D unresolved. Germline CDR1 LGHDT, CDR2 YNNKEL (reference sequence). CDR3 length equals 12 residues. Trimming took off 0 bases at V and 10 bases at J, with 6 bases between the two ends. The CDR3 reads CASSQEGIKLFF. In nucleotides, the CDR3 is TGTGCCAGCAGCCAAGAAGGGATAAAACTGTTTTTT.

V and J are TRBV7-2 and TRBJ1-4; unclear D gene. Germline CDR1 and CDR2: SGHTA and FQGNSA. CDR3 length equals 14 residues. Trimming removed 1 base at V and 7 bases at J, with 10 bases between. CDR3 DNA: TGTGCCAGCAGCTTAGAGTCCAGCGGTGAAAAACTGTTTTTT. Its protein is CASSLESSGEKLFF.

The rearrangement links TRBV5-6 to TRBJ2-1; TRBD2 matches at 11 bases. The CDR3 has 16 residues. The V and J ends lost 4 bases and 0 bases, in that order; junction bases with no gene match: 3. The germline gives CDR1 SGHDT, CDR2 YYEEEE. This chain's CDR3 is CASSPSGRPSYNEQFF. The CDR3 region has the DNA TGTGCCAGCAGCCCTAGCGGGAGGCCCTCCTACAATGAGCAGTTCTTC.

This clone was seen just once. This chain joins TRBV10-3 and TRBJ2-5; TRBD2 aligns across 8 bases. Germline-derived CDR1 and CDR2 are ENHRY and SYGVKD. The length of the CDR3 is 14 residues. Trimming cost V 8 bases and J 3 bases; bases outside gene matches: 8. Written as DNA, the CDR3 is TGTGCCATCGGGTCGACTAGCGTAAAAGAGACCCAGTACTTC. Its translation is CAIGSTSVKETQYF.

The V and J genes are TRBV19 and TRBJ1-2; no clear D gene. The CDR3 consists of 14 residues. Germline CDR1 is LNHDA and CDR2 is SQIVND (reference sequence). Trimming removed 8 bases at V and 0 bases at J, with 13 bases between. For the CDR3, the DNA is TGTGCCAGTTCAATGACCGCTGCTAACTATGGCTACACCTTC. Protein sequence: CASSMTAANYGYTF.

This clone appeared a few times. The chain recombines TRBV28 with TRBJ2-7; 7 nucleotides align to TRBD1. From germline, CDR1 is MDHEN and CDR2 SYDVKM. With V trimmed by 6 bases and J by 0 bases, 2 bases remained unmatched. The CDR3 has 13 residues. CDR3 protein: CASSRDSSYEQYF. DNA of the CDR3: TGTGCCAGCAGCCGGGACAGCTCCTACGAGCAGTACTTC.

The CDR3 nucleotides read TGCGCCAGCAGCCCCTGGGACACTAACTATGGCTACACCTTC. Its translation is CASSPWDTNYGYTF. The chain is built from TRBV4-1 and TRBJ1-2; maybe TRBD1 (6 bases). V lost 4 bases and J 0 bases, leaving 9 bases between the germline ends. Germline values: CDR1 MGHRA, CDR2 YSYEKL. The CDR3 runs to 14 residues.

The chain employs TRBV30 and TRBJ1-1; 9 bases map to TRBD1. Germline trimming cut 4 bases from V and 8 bases from J; bases unmatched to any gene: 5. Germline loops: CDR1 GTSNPN, CDR2 SVGIG (reference sequence). CDR3 size: 12 residues. CDR3 protein: CAWTRGQGEAFF. CDR3 DNA: TGTGCCTGGACCCGAGGACAGGGGGAAGCTTTCTTT. The complete variable domain, with remaining parts taken from reference TRBV30 and TRBJ1-1, reads SQTIHQWPATLVQPVGSPLSLECTVEGTSNPNLYWYRQAAGRGLQLLFYSVGIGQISSEVPQNLSASRPQDRQFILSSKKLLLSDSGFYLCAWTRGQGEAFFGQGTRLTVV.

The rearrangement links TRBV5-4 to TRBJ1-3, with D perhaps matching TRBD1 (5 bases). The CDR3 has 15 residues. Deletions cut 0 bases from V and 2 bases from J, with 9 bases between. Germline V gene data show CDR1 as SGHNT and CDR2 as YYREEE (reference sequence). This chain's CDR3 is CASSLGGGTGNTIYF. CDR3 in DNA: TGTGCCAGCAGCTTGGGGGGGGGAACTGGAAACACCATATATTTT.

The table lists this clone with a count of one. V and J are TRBV6-5 and TRBJ1-6; D possibly corresponds to TRBD1 (5 bases). The CDR3 has 15 residues. Looked up from germline, CDR1 is MNHEY and CDR2 is SVGAGI. V was shortened by 6 bases and J by 5 bases, with 14 bases between the two germline ends. The chain's CDR3 is CASRLRQTNNSPLHF. The DNA of the CDR3 is TGTGCCAGCAGACTCAGACAGACCAATAATTCACCCCTCCACTTT.

The V gene is TRBV21-1, the J gene TRBJ1-1. TRBV21-1 is designated a pseudogene. The CDR3 extends over 12 amino acids. This CDR3 is CASSMERPEAFF. The CDR3 region has the DNA TGTGCCAGCAGCATGGAGCGCCCTGAAGCTTTCTTT.

This clone occurred a few times. The genes are TRBV28 and TRBJ2-2; the match to TRBD2 covers 9 bases. The CDR3 contains 13 residues. CDR1 MDHEN and CDR2 SYDVKM come from the germline V gene. Trimming took 6 bases from V and 4 from J; bases not matched to a gene: 0. The chain's CDR3 is CASRLAGTGELFF. CDR3 nucleotide sequence: TGTGCCAGCAGACTAGCGGGCACCGGGGAGCTGTTTTTT. The full variable domain, with the rest looked up from reference TRBV28 and TRBJ2-2, is DVKVTQSSRYLVKRTGEKVFLECVQDMDHENMFWYRQDPGLGLRLIYFSYDVKMKEKGDIPEGYSVSREKKERFSLILESASTNQTSMYLCASRLAGTGELFFGEGSRLTVL.

This chain uses TRBV19 with TRBJ1-2, with D perhaps TRBD1 (6 bases). The CDR3 sequence is 13 residues long. In germline, CDR1 is LNHDA, CDR2 SQIVND (reference sequence). Deletions cut 6 bases from V and 3 bases from J, with 11 bases between. CDR3 loop: CASRDRQDYGYTF. CDR3 nucleotides: TGTGCCAGTAGGGACAGACAAGACTATGGCTACACCTTC. Full variable domain (outside the CDR3, taken from reference TRBV19 and TRBJ1-2): DGGITQSPKYLFRKEGQNVTLSCEQNLNHDAMYWYRQDPGQGLRLIYYSQIVNDFQKGDIAEGYSVSREKKESFPLTVTSAQKNPTAFYLCASRDRQDYGYTFGSGTRLTVV.

The CDR3 loop reads CASSQEASSPLEQYF. The CDR3 DNA follows: TGTGCCAGCAGCCAAGAAGCGTCTAGCCCCCTCGAGCAGTACTTC. This chain links TRBV3-1 (or the pseudogene TRBV3-2) with TRBJ2-7; tentative D call: TRBD2 (5 bases). The CDR3 runs to 15 residues. Trimming cost V 0 bases and J 6 bases, with 15 bases left between them. Looked up from germline, CDR1 is LGHDT and CDR2 is YNNKEL (reference sequence).

The V gene is TRBV21-1, the J gene TRBJ1-2; the D call in the table, TRBD1, was not verified against the DNA. TRBV21-1 is classified as a pseudogene. This CDR3 is built from 14 residues. The CDR3: CASEKSGQIYGYTF. The CDR3 DNA follows: TGTGCCAGCGAGAAGAGCGGACAGATCTATGGCTACACCTTC.